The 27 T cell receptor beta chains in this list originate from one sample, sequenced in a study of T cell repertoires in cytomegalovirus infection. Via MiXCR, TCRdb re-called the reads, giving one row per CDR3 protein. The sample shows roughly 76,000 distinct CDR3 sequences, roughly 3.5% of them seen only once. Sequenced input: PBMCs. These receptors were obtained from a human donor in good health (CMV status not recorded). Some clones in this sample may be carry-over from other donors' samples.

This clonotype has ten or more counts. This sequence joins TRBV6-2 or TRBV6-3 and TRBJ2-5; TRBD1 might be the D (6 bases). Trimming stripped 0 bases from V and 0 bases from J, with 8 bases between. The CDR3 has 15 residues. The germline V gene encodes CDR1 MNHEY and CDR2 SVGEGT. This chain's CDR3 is CASSYSGAHQETQYF. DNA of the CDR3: TGTGCCAGCAGTTACTCGGGGGCGCACCAAGAGACCCAGTACTTC.

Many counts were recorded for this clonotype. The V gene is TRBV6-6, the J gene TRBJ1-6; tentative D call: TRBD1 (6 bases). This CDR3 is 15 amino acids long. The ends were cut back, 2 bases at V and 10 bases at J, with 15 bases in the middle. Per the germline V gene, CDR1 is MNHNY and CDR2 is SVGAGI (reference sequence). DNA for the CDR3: TGTGCCAGCAGTTACACCGGACAGAGGGGGTCACCCCTCCACTTT. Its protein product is CASSYTGQRGSPLHF.

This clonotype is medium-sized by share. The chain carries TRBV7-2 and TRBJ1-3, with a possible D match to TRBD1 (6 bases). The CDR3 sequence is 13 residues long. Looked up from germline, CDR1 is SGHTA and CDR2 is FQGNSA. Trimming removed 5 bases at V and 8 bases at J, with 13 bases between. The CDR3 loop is CASSAQGRDTIYF. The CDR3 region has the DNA TGTGCCAGCAGCGCACAGGGTCGGGACACCATATATTTT.

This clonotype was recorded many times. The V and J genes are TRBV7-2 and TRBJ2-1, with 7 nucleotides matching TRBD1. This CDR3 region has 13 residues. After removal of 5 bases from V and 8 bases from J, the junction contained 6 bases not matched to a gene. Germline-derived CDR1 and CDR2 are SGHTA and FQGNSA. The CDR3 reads CASSLDRVDEQFF. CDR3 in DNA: TGTGCCAGCAGCCTAGACAGGGTGGATGAGCAGTTCTTC.

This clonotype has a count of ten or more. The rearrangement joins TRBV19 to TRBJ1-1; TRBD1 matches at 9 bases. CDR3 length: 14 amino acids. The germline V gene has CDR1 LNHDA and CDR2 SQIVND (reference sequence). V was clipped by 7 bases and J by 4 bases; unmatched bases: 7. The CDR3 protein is CASIRTGVSTEAFF. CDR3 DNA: TGTGCCAGTATTCGGACAGGGGTATCCACTGAAGCTTTCTTT.

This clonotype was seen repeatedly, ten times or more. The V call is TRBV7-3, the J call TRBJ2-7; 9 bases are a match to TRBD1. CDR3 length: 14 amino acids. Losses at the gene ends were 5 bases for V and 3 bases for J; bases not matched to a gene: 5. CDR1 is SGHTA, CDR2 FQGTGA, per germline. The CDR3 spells CASSPTGGGYEQYF. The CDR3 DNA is TGTGCCAGCAGCCCGACAGGGGGGGGCTACGAGCAGTACTTC.

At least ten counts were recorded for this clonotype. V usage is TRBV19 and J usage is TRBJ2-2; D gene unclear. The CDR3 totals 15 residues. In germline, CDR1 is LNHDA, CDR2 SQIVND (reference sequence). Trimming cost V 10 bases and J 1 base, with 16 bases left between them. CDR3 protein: CATNVDGLNTGELFF. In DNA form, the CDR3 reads TGTGCCACGAATGTAGACGGCTTGAACACCGGGGAGCTGTTTTTT.

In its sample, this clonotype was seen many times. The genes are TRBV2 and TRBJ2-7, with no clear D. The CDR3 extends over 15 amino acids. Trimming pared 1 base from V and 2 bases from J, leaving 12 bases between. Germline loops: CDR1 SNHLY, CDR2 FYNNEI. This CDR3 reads CASSEDVRTAYEQYF. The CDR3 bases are TGTGCCAGCAGTGAAGACGTAAGGACGGCCTACGAGCAGTACTTC.

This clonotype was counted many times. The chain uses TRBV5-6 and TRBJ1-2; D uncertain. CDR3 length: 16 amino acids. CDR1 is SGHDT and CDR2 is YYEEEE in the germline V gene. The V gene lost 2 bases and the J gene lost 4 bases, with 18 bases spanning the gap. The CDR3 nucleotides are TGTGCCAGCAGCTTCTGGAACAGAGCCCTTCGCTATGGCTACACCTTC. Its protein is CASSFWNRALRYGYTF. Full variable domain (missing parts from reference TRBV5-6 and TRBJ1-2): DAGVTQSPTHLIKTRGQQVTLRCSPKSGHDTVSWYQQALGQGPQFIFQYYEEEERQRGNFPDRFSGHQFPNYSSELNVNALLLGDSALYLCASSFWNRALRYGYTFGSGTRLTVV.

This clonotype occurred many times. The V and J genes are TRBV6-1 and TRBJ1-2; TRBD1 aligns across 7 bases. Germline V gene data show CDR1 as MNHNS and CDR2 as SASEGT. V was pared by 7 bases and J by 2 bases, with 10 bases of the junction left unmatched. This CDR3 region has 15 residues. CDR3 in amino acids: CASTKGRGPNYGYTF. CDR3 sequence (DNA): TGTGCCAGCACCAAAGGGAGGGGGCCAAACTATGGCTACACCTTC.

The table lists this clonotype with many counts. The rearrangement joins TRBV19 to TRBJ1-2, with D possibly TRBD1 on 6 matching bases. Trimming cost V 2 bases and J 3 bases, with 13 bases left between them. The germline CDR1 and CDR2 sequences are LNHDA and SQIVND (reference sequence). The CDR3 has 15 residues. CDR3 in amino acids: CASSIRPGDDYGYTF. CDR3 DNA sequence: TGTGCCAGTAGTATACGCCCAGGGGATGACTATGGCTACACCTTC.

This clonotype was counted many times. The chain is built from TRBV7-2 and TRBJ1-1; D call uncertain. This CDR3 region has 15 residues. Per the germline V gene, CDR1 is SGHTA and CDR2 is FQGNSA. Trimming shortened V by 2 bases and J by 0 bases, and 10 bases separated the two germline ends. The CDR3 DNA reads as TGTGCCAGCAGCTTACGTAGGGTGATGAACACTGAAGCTTTCTTT. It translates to CASSLRRVMNTEAFF. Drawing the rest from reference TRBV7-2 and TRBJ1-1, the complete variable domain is GAGVSQSPSNKVTEKGKDVELRCDPISGHTALYWYRQSLGQGLEFLIYFQGNSAPDKSGLPSDRFSAERTGGSVSTLTIQRTQQEDSAVYLCASSLRRVMNTEAFFGQGTRLTVV.

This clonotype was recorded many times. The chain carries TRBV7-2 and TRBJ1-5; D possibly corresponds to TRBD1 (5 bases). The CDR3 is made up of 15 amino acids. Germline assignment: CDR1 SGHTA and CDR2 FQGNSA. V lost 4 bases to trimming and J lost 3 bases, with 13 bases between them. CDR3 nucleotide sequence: TGTGCCAGCAGCTACCTCTGGGGGTCCAATCAGCCCCAGCATTTT. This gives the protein CASSYLWGSNQPQHF.

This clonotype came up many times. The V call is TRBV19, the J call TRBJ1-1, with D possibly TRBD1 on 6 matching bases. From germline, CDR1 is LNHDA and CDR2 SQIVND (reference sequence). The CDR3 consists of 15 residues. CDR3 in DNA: TGTGGCACTCGAACAGGGTGGAATTTAGACACTGAAGCTTTCTTT. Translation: CGTRTGWNLDTEAFF.

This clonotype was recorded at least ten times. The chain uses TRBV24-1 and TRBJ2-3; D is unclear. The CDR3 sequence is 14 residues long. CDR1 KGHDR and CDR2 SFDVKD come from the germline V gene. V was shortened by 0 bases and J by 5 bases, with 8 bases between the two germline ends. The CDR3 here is CATSDLRDVDTQYF. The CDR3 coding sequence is TGTGCCACCAGTGATTTGAGGGATGTAGATACGCAGTATTTT.

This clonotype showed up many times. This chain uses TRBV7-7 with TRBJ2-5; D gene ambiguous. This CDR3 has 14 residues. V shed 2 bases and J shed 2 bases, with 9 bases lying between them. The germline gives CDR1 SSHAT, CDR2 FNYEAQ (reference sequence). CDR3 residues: CASSLLGGQETQYF. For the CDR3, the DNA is TGTGCCAGCAGCTTACTAGGCGGACAAGAGACCCAGTACTTC.

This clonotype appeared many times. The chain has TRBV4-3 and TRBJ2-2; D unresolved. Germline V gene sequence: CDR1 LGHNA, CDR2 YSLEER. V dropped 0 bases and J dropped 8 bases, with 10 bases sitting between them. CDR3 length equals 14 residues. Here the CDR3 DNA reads TGCGCCAGCAGCCAAGATGGAACGGCAGGGGAGCTGTTTTTT. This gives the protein CASSQDGTAGELFF.

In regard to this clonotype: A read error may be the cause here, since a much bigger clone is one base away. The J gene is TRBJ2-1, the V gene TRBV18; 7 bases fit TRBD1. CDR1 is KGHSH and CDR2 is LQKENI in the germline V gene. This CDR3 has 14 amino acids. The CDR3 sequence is CASLPLGQANEQFF. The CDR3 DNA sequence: TGTGCCAGCTTACCACTAGGACAGGCAAATGAGCAGTTCTTC.

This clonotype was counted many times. CDR3 region: CASSPSPGDTQYF. The CDR3 nucleotides are TGTGCCAGCAGCCCGTCGCCCGGGGATACGCAGTATTTT. The rearrangement links TRBV9 to TRBJ2-3, with no clear D. Trimming took 4 bases from V and 6 from J, leaving 12 bases between them. CDR3 size: 13 residues. CDR1 and CDR2 from the germline V gene are SGDLS and YYNGEE.

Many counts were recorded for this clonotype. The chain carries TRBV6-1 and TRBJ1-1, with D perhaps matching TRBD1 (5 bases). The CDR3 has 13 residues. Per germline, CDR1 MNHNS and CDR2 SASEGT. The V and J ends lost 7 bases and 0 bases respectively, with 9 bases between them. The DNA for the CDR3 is TGTGCCAGCACCGTGACAGTGAACACTGAAGCTTTCTTT. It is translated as CASTVTVNTEAFF.

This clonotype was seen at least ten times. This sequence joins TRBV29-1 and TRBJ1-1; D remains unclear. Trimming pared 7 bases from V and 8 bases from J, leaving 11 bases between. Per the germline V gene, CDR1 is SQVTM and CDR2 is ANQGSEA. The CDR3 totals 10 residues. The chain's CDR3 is CSGRTAEAFF. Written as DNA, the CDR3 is TGCAGCGGAAGGACTGCAGAAGCTTTCTTT.

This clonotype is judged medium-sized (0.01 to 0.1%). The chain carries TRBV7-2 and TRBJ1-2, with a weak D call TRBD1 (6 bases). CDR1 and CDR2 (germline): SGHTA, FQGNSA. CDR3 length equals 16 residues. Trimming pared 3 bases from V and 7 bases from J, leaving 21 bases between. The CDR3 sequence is CASSFLTWGAVGGYTF. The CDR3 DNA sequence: TGTGCCAGCAGCTTCCTCACCTGGGGGGCGGTCGGTGGCTACACCTTC.

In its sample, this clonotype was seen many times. Written as DNA, the CDR3 is TGTGCCAGCAGCTTAGCATCGAGAGTGGGCAACACCGGGGAGCTGTTTTTT. This gives the protein CASSLASRVGNTGELFF. V and J are TRBV7-8 and TRBJ2-2; the D is unclear. Germline CDR1 is SGHVS and CDR2 is FQNEAQ. This CDR3 comprises 17 residues. V was cut by 0 bases and J by 2 bases, with 13 bases left in between.

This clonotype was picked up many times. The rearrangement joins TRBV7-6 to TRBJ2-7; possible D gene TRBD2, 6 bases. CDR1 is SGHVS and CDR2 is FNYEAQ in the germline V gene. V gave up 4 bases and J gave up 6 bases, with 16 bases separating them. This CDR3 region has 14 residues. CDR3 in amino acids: CASSSYSGRGEQYF. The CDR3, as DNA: TGTGCCAGCAGCTCGTACAGCGGGCGCGGCGAGCAGTACTTC.

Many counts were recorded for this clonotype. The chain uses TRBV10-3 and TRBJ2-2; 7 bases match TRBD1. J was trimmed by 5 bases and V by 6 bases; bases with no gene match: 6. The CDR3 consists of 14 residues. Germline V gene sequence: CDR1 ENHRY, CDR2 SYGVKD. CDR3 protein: CAIRADRDTGELFF. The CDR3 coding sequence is TGTGCCATCAGGGCCGACAGGGATACCGGGGAGCTGTTTTTT.

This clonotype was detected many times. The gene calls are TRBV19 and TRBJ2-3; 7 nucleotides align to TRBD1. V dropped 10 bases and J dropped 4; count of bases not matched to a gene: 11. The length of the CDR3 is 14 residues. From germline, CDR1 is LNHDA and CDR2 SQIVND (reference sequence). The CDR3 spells CATSPVGQADTQYF. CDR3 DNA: TGTGCCACCTCCCCTGTCGGACAGGCAGATACGCAGTATTTT.

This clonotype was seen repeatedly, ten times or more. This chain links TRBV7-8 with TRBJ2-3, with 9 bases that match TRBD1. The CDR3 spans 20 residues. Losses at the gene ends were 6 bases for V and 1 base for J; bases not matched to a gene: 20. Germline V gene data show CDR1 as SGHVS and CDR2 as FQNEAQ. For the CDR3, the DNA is TGTGCCAGCAGAACCGACGGGGAGACAGGGGGTGATTTCGGCACAGATACGCAGTATTTT. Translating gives CASRTDGETGGDFGTDTQYF. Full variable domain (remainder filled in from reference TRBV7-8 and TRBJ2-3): GAGVSQSPRYKVAKRGQDVALRCDPISGHVSLFWYQQALGQGPEFLTYFQNEAQLDKSGLPSDRFFAERPEGSVSTLKIQRTQQEDSAVYLCASRTDGETGGDFGTDTQYFGPGTRLTVL.